This is a list of T cell receptor beta chains from one sample in a study of identifying expanded T cells in peripheral blood. Method: immunoSEQ multiplex PCR; TCRdb's copy keeps in-frame clones and lacks some. This sample carries about 110,000 clones, about 89% of them seen once, and the ten largest clones take about a sixth. Material for sequencing was blood. The receptors originated from a person between 18 and 69 years old in good health. CDR3s include the opening cysteine and the closing phenylalanine or tryptophan. D genes are given only for firm matches. For some rows the clone size is stated as once, few or many, or as a class when expanded; others skip it.

V gene,J gene,D gene,clone size,CDR3 DNA,CDR3 protein
TRBV5-1,TRBJ2-7,.,.,TGCGCCAGCAGCGTTTCAGGGCGCCCGCACTTC,CASSVSGRPHF
TRBV9,TRBJ1-2,.,.,TGTGCCAGCAGCGCGACAGAAGGGTATGGCTACACCTTC,CASSATEGYGYTF
TRBV7-2,TRBJ2-7,.,few,TGTGCCAGCAGCTCCCCATCGGGCCCCGACGAGCAGTACTTC,CASSSPSGPDEQYF
TRBV7-2,TRBJ1-1,.,.,TGTGCCAGCAGCCCAATATTTGACACTGAAGCTTTCTTT,CASSPIFDTEAFF
TRBV15,TRBJ1-4,.,.,TGTGCCACCAGCCCTCGGGGGAGTGAAAAACTGTTTTTT,CATSPRGSEKLFF
TRBV13,TRBJ2-3,.,.,TGTGCCAGCAGCTTAACTAGCACAGATACGCAGTATTTT,CASSLTSTDTQYF
TRBV19,TRBJ1-2,.,.,TGTGCCAGTAGTTTCCGGGACCAACGTAGCTACACCTTC,CASSFRDQRSYTF
TRBV28,TRBJ1-5,.,.,TGTGCCAGCAGTCACAGGTTCTCCAATAGCAATCAGCCCCAGCATTTT,CASSHRFSNSNQPQHF
TRBV5-6,TRBJ1-6,TRBD1,.,TGTGCCAGCAGCTGGGGGACAGGGTGGAATTCACCCCTCCACTTT,CASSWGTGWNSPLHF
TRBV11-3,TRBJ2-1,TRBD2,.,TGTGCCAGCAGCTCCGGGACTAGCGGGGAGCAGTTCTTC,CASSSGTSGEQFF
TRBV4-3,TRBJ1-6,.,.,TGCGCCAGCAGCCAAGATCTCGTGGGGACTAATAATTCACCCCTCCACTTT,CASSQDLVGTNNSPLHF
TRBV15,TRBJ2-3,.,.,TGTGCCACCAGCGTGCGGGACAGAGGCACAGATACGCAGTATTTT,CATSVRDRGTDTQYF
TRBV4-3,TRBJ2-3,TRBD2,.,TGCGCCAGCAGCCAAGAGATAAGACTAGCGGGTGGGAATACGCAGTATTTT,CASSQEIRLAGGNTQYF
TRBV5-5,TRBJ2-4,.,.,TGTGCCAGCAGCACTGGAGGGATTCAACACATTCAGTACTTC,CASSTGGIQHIQYF
TRBV30,TRBJ2-1,.,.,TGTGCCTGGAGTGTTGGGGCAAGGGGCTACAATGAGCAGTTCTTC,CAWSVGARGYNEQFF
TRBV5-1,TRBJ2-3,.,.,TGCGCCAGCAGCTTAAGGGGAGGCACAGATACGCAGTATTTT,CASSLRGGTDTQYF
TRBV9,TRBJ1-2,.,.,TGTGCCAGCAGCCCCCATGAGGGTACTAACTATGGCTACACCTTC,CASSPHEGTNYGYTF
TRBV4-1,TRBJ1-2,.,.,TGCGCCAGCAGCCAAGGTGTGGACGGCCTCTTGGGCTACACCTTC,CASSQGVDGLLGYTF
TRBV5-5,TRBJ2-7,TRBD2,.,TGTGCCAGCAGCTGGGGACTAGCGGGGGGATACGAGCAGTACTTC,CASSWGLAGGYEQYF
TRBV5-1,TRBJ2-7,TRBD2,.,TGCGCCAGCAGCCCTTCGAGCGGGGGGGCCTACGAGCAGTACTTC,CASSPSSGGAYEQYF
TRBV7-2,TRBJ1-6,.,few,TGCGCCAGCAGCCAATACGGTCCCTATAATTCACCCCTCCACTTT,CASSQYGPYNSPLHF
TRBV30,TRBJ1-5,.,few,TGTGCCTGGAGTATGGAGCTCAATCAGCCCCAGCATTTT,CAWSMELNQPQHF
TRBV6-1,TRBJ2-7,.,.,TGTGCCATCAGTGAGACAGGACCCTACGAGCAGTACTTC,CAISETGPYEQYF
TRBV13,TRBJ2-7,TRBD1,.,TGTGCCAGCAGCTCCCAGGGGGCCACCTACGAGCAGTACTTC,CASSSQGATYEQYF